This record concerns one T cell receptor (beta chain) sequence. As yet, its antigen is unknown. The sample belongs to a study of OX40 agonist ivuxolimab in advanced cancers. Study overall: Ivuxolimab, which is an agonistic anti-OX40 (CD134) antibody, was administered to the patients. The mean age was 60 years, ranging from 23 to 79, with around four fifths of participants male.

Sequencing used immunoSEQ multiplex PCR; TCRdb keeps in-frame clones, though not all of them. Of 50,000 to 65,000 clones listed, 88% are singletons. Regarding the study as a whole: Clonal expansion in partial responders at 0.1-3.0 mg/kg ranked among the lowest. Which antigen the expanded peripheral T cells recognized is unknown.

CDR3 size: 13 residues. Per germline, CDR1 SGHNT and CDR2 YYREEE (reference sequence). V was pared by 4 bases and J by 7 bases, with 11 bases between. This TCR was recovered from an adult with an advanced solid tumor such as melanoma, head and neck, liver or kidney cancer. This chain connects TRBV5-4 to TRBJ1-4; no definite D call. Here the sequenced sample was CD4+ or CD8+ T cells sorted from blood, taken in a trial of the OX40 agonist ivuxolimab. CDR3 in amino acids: CASSHLSGEKLFF. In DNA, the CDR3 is TGTGCCAGCAGCCACTTATCAGGTGAAAAACTGTTTTTT.